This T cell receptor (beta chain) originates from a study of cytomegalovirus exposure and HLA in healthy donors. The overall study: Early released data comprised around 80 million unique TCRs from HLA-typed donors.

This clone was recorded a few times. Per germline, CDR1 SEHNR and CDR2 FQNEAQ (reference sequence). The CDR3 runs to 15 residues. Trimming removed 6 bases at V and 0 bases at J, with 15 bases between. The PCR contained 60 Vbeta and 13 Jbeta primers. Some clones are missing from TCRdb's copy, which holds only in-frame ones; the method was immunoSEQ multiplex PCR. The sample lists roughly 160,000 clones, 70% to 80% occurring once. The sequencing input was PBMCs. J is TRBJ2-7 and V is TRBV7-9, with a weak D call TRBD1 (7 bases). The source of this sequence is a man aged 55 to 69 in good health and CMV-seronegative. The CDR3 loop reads CASSMAGGSSYEQYF. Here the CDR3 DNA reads TGTGCCAGCAGTATGGCAGGGGGGAGCTCCTACGAGCAGTACTTC. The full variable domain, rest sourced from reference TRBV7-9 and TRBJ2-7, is DTGVSQNPRHKITKRGQNVTFRCDPISEHNRLYWYRQTLGQGPEFLTYFQNEAQLEKSRLLSDRFSAERPKGSFSTLEIQRTEQGDSAMYLCASSMAGGSSYEQYFGPGTRLTVT.